In this sample, the clone carrying this T cell receptor (beta chain) is medium-sized. Antigen specificity is unknown. CDR3 length: 15 amino acids. Germline-derived CDR1 and CDR2 are SGHTA and FQGNSA. V was clipped by 1 base and J by 0 bases, with 9 bases between them. The entry originates in a study of T cell repertoires in cytomegalovirus infection. Study-wide context: It was recently identified HLA-C-restricted and well-studied HLA-B-restricted CMV epitopes that the study used. It was the public TCR beta signatures that indicated both CMV infection and matching HLA type.

TCRdb ran MiXCR on the reads and lists one entry per CDR3 protein. The sample yields roughly 180,000 distinct CDR3 sequences, 20% to 25% seen once. Study results and limitations: Summed public TCR beta family frequency identified CMV carriers bearing the relevant HLA. Dominant in the ex vivo response were TCR beta clonotypes restricted by HLA-C and specific for CMV.

The V and J genes are TRBV7-2 and TRBJ1-1; no clear D. This TCR was recovered from a human donor in good health (CMV status not recorded). Some clones in this sample may be carry-over from other donors' samples. The sequencing used CD8+ T cells from cultured PBMCs, collected from culture after CMV antigen stimulation. In DNA form, the CDR3 reads TGTGCCAGCAGCTTAGACGGGGATATGAACACTGAAGCTTTCTTT. Translated, it gives CASSLDGDMNTEAFF.